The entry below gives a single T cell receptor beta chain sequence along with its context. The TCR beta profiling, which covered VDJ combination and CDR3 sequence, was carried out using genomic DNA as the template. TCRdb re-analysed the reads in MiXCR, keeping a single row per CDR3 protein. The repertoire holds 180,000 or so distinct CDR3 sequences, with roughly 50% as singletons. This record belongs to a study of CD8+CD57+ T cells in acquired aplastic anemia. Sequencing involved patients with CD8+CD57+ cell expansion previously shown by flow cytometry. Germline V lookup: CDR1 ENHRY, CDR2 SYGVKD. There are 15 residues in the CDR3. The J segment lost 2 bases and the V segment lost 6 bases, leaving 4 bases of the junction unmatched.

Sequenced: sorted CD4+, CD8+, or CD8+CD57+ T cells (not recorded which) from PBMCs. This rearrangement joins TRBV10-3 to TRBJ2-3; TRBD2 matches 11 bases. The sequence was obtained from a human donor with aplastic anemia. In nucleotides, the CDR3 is TGTGCCATCAGCCTAGCGGGGGGTCACACAGATACGCAGTATTTT. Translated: CAISLAGGHTDTQYF.